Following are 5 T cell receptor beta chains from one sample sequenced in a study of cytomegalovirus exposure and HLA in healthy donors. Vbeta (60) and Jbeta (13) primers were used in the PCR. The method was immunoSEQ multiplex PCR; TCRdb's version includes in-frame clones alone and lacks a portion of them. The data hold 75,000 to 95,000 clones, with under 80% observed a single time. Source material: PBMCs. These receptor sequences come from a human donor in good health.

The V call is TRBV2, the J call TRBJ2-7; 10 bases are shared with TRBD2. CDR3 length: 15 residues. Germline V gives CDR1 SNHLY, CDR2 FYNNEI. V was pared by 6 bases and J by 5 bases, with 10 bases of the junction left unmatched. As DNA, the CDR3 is TGTGCCAGCAGCCAATGGGCTAGCGGGGGAAACGAGCAGTACTTC. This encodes CASSQWASGGNEQYF.

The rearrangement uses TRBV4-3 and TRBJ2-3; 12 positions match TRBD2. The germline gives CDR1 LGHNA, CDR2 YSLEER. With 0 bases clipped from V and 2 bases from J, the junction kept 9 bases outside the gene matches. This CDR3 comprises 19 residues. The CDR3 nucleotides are TGCGCCAGCAGCCAAGATCGGGCTAGCGGGGGGGCCTTCACAGATACGCAGTATTTT. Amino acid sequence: CASSQDRASGGAFTDTQYF.

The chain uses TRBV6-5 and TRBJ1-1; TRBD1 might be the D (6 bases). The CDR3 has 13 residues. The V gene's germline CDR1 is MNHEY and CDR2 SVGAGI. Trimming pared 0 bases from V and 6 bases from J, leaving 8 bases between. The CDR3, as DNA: TGTGCCAGCAGTTACTCGTCAGGGGCTGAAGCTTTCTTT. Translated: CASSYSSGAEAFF.

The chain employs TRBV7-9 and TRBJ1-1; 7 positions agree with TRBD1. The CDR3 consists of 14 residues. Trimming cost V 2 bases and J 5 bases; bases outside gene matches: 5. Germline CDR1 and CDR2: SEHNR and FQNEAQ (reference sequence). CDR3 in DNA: TGTGCCAGCAGCTTATTAGGGGGCCAGACTGAAGCTTTCTTT. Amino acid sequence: CASSLLGGQTEAFF.

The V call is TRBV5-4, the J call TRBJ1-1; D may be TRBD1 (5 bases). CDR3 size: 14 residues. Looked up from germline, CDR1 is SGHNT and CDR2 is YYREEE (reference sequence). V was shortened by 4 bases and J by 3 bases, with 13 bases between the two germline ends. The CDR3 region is CASSPQGRYTEAFF. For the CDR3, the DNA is TGTGCCAGCAGCCCGCAGGGTCGGTACACTGAAGCTTTCTTT.